One sample yielded the 7 T cell receptor beta chains listed below, sequenced in a study of T cell clonality in common variable immunodeficiency. The repertoire was sequenced with immunoSEQ multiplex PCR; TCRdb's copy has only in-frame clones and lacks some. Sampling found tens of thousands of clones, none seen once. Sequenced input: peripheral blood mononuclear cells. Receptor source: a person between 18 and 75 years old in good health.

This clone has at least ten counts. The missing CDR3 end, 3 residues past where the read stops, is filled in from the germline J gene. The chain is built from TRBV11-3 and TRBJ2-5; a possible D gene is TRBD2 (6 bases). There are 13 residues in the CDR3. The V gene lost 5 bases and the J gene lost 5 bases, with 12 bases spanning the gap. Germline V gene lookup returns CDR1 SGHNT and CDR2 YENEEA. The CDR3: CASSRRGSETQYF. Incomplete CDR3 DNA: TGTGCCAGCAGCCGACGGGGGTCGGAGACC.

This clone appeared many times. Read data end 3 residues before the CDR3 end; the end is taken from the germline J gene. The chain links TRBV9 to TRBJ1-3, with TRBD1 as a possible D gene (5 bases). This CDR3 has 16 amino acids. Trimming cost V 0 bases and J 2 bases, with 12 bases left between them. Germline CDR1 and CDR2: SGDLS and YYNGEE. The CDR3 bases that were read are TGTGCCAGCAGCGTAGACCCTCAGGGCACTGGAAACACC. Protein product: CASSVDPQGTGNT. The complete CDR3 sequence is CASSVDPQGTGNTIYF.

This clone was seen repeatedly, ten times or more. The read comes to an end 3 residues before the CDR3 does, leaving the germline J gene to fill in the end. The chain carries TRBV11-3 and TRBJ2-7, with 10 bases aligning to TRBD1. Germline loops: CDR1 SGHNT, CDR2 YENEEA. Trimming at V came to 4 bases and at J to 6 bases, leaving 3 bases not matched to a gene. This CDR3 has 13 amino acids. CDR3 bases read: TGTGCCAGCAGCTGGACAGGGGGTTCCGAG. Its protein product is CASSWTGGSE. The entire CDR3 sequence reads CASSWTGGSEQYF.

This clone has a count of ten or more. The CDR3 goes on 3 residues after the read ends, and that part is filled in from the germline J gene. The chain joins TRBV19 to TRBJ1-2, with no clear D. Germline V gene data show CDR1 as LNHDA and CDR2 as SQIVND (reference sequence). Trimming removed 3 bases at V and 2 bases at J, with 16 bases between. The CDR3 has 16 amino acids. Incomplete CDR3 DNA: TGTGCCAGTAGTATGGAATCGGTCGCGGCAAACTATGGC. It is translated as CASSMESVAANYG. The full CDR3 reads CASSMESVAANYGYTF.

This clone has at least ten counts. From the germline J gene comes the end of the CDR3, since the read stops 3 residues before it. The chain carries TRBV7-9 and TRBJ2-7; D remains ambiguous. V shed 3 bases and J shed 2 bases, with 8 bases lying between them. CDR1 is SEHNR, CDR2 FQNEAQ, per germline (reference sequence). The CDR3 consists of 13 residues. The CDR3 DNA, read in part, is TGTGCCAGCAGCTTCCAGAACACCTACGAG. Its translation: CASSFQNTYE. The full CDR3 protein reads CASSFQNTYEQYF.

Ten or more counts support this clone. A read error may explain this, as a much larger clone is one base away. The read ends 3 residues shy of where the CDR3 ends; the end is completed using the germline J gene. This sequence joins TRBV20-1 and TRBJ2-1, with a possible D match to TRBD2 (5 bases). Germline CDR1 DFQATT, CDR2 SNEGSKA (reference sequence). The CDR3 has 12 amino acids. CDR3 sequence reads: CAEEISYNEQFF. The CDR3 DNA, read in part, is TGCGCGGAGGAGATCTCCTACAATGAG.

This clone showed up many times. Read coverage stops 3 residues before the CDR3 terminus; the germline J gene supplies the remainder. The chain links TRBV5-1 to TRBJ2-1, with a possible D match to TRBD2 (6 bases). V lost 5 bases to trimming and J lost 2 bases, with 17 bases between them. Germline CDR1 and CDR2: SGHRS and YFSETQ. The CDR3 extends over 16 amino acids. CDR3 sequence: CASSPVGREPYNEQFF. Partial CDR3 DNA: TGCGCCAGCAGTCCCGTCGGGCGGGAACCCTACAATGAG.